The next 32 T cell receptor beta chains were all read from a single sample in a study of cytomegalovirus exposure and HLA in healthy donors. The PCR was carried out with 60 Vbeta primers and 13 Jbeta primers. Only in-frame clones appear in the TCRdb table, and some are missing; sequencing was by immunoSEQ multiplex PCR. The sample yields roughly 130,000 clones, 70% to 85% seen once. The sequencing input was PBMCs. The origin of the receptors is a boy between 10 and 17 years old in good health and CMV-seronegative.

The gene calls are TRBV29-1 and TRBJ2-6; TRBD1 aligns across 10 bases. After removal of 4 bases from V and 4 bases from J, the junction contained 7 bases not matched to a gene. CDR3 length: 16 amino acids. CDR1 and CDR2 (germline): SQVTM, ANQGSEA. The CDR3 spells CSVGGTGVSGANVLTF. The CDR3 DNA follows: TGCAGCGTTGGAGGGACAGGGGTCTCAGGGGCCAACGTCCTGACTTTC.

On this clone itself: This sample also contains other DNA sequences that code for the same CDR3. The chain carries TRBV2 and TRBJ2-7; possible D gene TRBD1, 5 bases. From germline, CDR1 is SNHLY and CDR2 FYNNEI. Trimming stripped 6 bases from V and 0 bases from J, with 6 bases between. The CDR3 is made up of 12 amino acids. The CDR3 DNA follows: TGTGCCAGCAGAGACAGCTCCTACGAGCAGTACTTC. Amino acids: CASRDSSYEQYF.

The chain joins TRBV5-1 to TRBJ2-5; D is unresolved. Looked up from germline, CDR1 is SGHRS and CDR2 is YFSETQ. The CDR3 runs 12 residues. Trimming pared 6 bases from V and 3 bases from J, leaving 9 bases between. CDR3 coding DNA: TGCGCCAGCACACCGAACAAAGAGACCCAGTACTTC. Amino acids: CASTPNKETQYF. The whole variable domain, remainder taken from reference TRBV5-1 and TRBJ2-5, is KAGVTQTPRYLIKTRGQQVTLSCSPISGHRSVSWYQQTPGQGLQFLFEYFSETQRNKGNFPGRFSGRQFSNSRSEMNVSTLELGDSALYLCASTPNKETQYFGPGTRLLVL.

This sequence joins TRBV7-9 and TRBJ2-1; TRBD2 aligns across 8 bases. The CDR3 consists of 15 residues. Germline V lookup: CDR1 SEHNR, CDR2 FQNEAQ (reference sequence). The trim removed 4 bases at V and 8 bases at J, leaving 10 bases unmatched. CDR3 sequence reads: CASSWGGTSLYEQFF. For the CDR3, the DNA is TGTGCCAGCAGCTGGGGGGGGACTAGTCTGTATGAGCAGTTCTTC.

V is TRBV5-4 and J is TRBJ2-3; D gene uncertain. The CDR3 covers 11 residues. Trimming cost V 3 bases and J 3 bases, with 2 bases left between them. The germline gives CDR1 SGHNT, CDR2 YYREEE (reference sequence). CDR3 sequence (DNA): TGTGCCAGCAGCTCTACAGATACGCAGTATTTT. It codes for CASSSTDTQYF.

This clone has just a few counts. V gene TRBV27 combines with J gene TRBJ2-3, with D possibly TRBD1 on 5 matching bases. V gave up 6 bases and J gave up 0 bases, with 10 bases separating them. The CDR3 is 14 residues long. Germline V CDR1 and CDR2: MNHEY, SMNVEV (reference sequence). This CDR3 is CASSWTHSTDTQYF. For the CDR3, the DNA is TGTGCCAGCAGCTGGACACACAGCACAGATACGCAGTATTTT.

The chain recombines TRBV10-3 with TRBJ1-1; 7 positions agree with TRBD1. The CDR3 loop spans 14 amino acids. Per the germline V gene, CDR1 is ENHRY and CDR2 is SYGVKD. V shed 3 bases and J 0 bases; nucleotides not matched to a gene: 1. The CDR3 loop is CAISETGVNTEAFF. The CDR3 DNA follows: TGTGCCATCAGTGAAACAGGGGTGAACACTGAAGCTTTCTTT.

V and J are TRBV5-1 and TRBJ2-3, with 12 positions matching TRBD2. This CDR3 contains 18 residues. Germline CDR1 is SGHRS and CDR2 is YFSETQ. V lost 0 bases, J lost 2 bases, and 7 bases stayed unmatched. The CDR3 reads CASSLAARLAGDTDTQYF. DNA for the CDR3: TGCGCCAGCAGCTTGGCCGCCCGACTAGCGGGGGACACAGATACGCAGTATTTT.

This clone was counted only a few times. The J gene is TRBJ1-5, the V gene TRBV4-3, with 7 bases lining up with TRBD1. V shed 0 bases, J shed 2 bases, and the junction held 4 bases outside the gene matches. The CDR3 consists of 16 residues. From germline, CDR1 is LGHNA and CDR2 YSLEER. The DNA for the CDR3 is TGCGCCAGCAGCCAAGATTCAGGGGGAGGCAATCAGCCCCAGCATTTT. This gives the protein CASSQDSGGGNQPQHF.

The rearrangement links TRBV7-2 to TRBJ2-5; TRBD1 aligns across 8 bases. The CDR3 has 16 amino acids. The germline V gene has CDR1 SGHTA and CDR2 FQGNSA. V lost 6 bases to trimming and J lost 2 bases; unmatched junction nucleotides: 11. The CDR3 nucleotides are TGTGCCAGCAGTACCTCAGGGGGCTCTCCTCAAGAGACCCAGTACTTC. Translated, it gives CASSTSGGSPQETQYF. Using reference TRBV7-2 and TRBJ2-5 for the parts outside the CDR3, the full variable domain is GAGVSQSPSNKVTEKGKDVELRCDPISGHTALYWYRQSLGQGLEFLIYFQGNSAPDKSGLPSDRFSAERTGGSVSTLTIQRTQQEDSAVYLCASSTSGGSPQETQYFGPGTRLLVL.

V is TRBV27 and J is TRBJ2-5, with D unresolved. V lost 2 bases and J lost 1, with 8 bases in between. This CDR3 is built from 14 residues. Looked up from germline, CDR1 is MNHEY and CDR2 is SMNVEV (reference sequence). CDR3 sequence (DNA): TGTGCCAGCAGTTTACAAGCGACCCAAGAGACCCAGTACTTC. Its translation is CASSLQATQETQYF.

The chain combines TRBV6-6 with TRBJ2-2; 9 bases align to TRBD2. Trimming took 2 bases from V and 5 from J; bases not matched to a gene: 3. The CDR3 spans 15 residues. CDR1 and CDR2 from the germline V gene are MNHNY and SVGAGI (reference sequence). CDR3 loop: CASSYGLAGTGELFF. The CDR3 DNA is TGTGCCAGCAGTTACGGGCTAGCGGGAACCGGGGAGCTGTTTTTT.

This CDR3 is CASSLLAGVVDEQFF. The CDR3 nucleotides read TGTGCCAGTAGCTTACTAGCGGGGGTAGTCGATGAGCAGTTCTTC. V and J are TRBV19 and TRBJ2-1, with TRBD2 matching 11 bases. The length of the CDR3 is 15 residues. Per the germline V gene, CDR1 is LNHDA and CDR2 is SQIVND (reference sequence). V was clipped by 6 bases and J by 8 bases; unmatched bases: 9. The complete variable domain, with remaining parts taken from reference TRBV19 and TRBJ2-1, reads DGGITQSPKYLFRKEGQNVTLSCEQNLNHDAMYWYRQDPGQGLRLIYYSQIVNDFQKGDIAEGYSVSREKKESFPLTVTSAQKNPTAFYLCASSLLAGVVDEQFFGPGTRLTVL.

The V gene is TRBV6-6, the J gene TRBJ2-7; TRBD1 matches at 7 bases. V shed 8 bases and J 6 bases; nucleotides not matched to a gene: 13. Germline CDR1 MNHNY, CDR2 SVGAGI (reference sequence). The CDR3 is 14 residues long. The CDR3: CASGEGANKFEQYF. The DNA for the CDR3 is TGTGCCAGCGGCGAGGGGGCGAATAAGTTCGAGCAGTACTTC.

The chain has TRBV5-3 and TRBJ1-4, with D perhaps matching TRBD1 (6 bases). TRBV5-3 counts as an open reading frame of uncertain function. V was pared by 1 base and J by 8 bases, with 9 bases between. The CDR3 consists of 13 residues. CDR3 amino acids: CARSLSRGEKLFF. The CDR3 DNA reads TGTGCCAGAAGCTTGTCTAGGGGGGAAAAACTGTTTTTT.

This CDR3 reads CASFGQGANVLTF. For the CDR3, the DNA is TGTGCCAGCTTCGGACAGGGTGCCAACGTCCTGACTTTC. This sequence joins TRBV27 and TRBJ2-6; 8 nucleotides match TRBD1. V was clipped by 8 bases and J by 7 bases; unmatched bases: 4. There are 13 residues in the CDR3. The germline gives CDR1 MNHEY, CDR2 SMNVEV (reference sequence).

Concerning this clone itself: The junction does not match germline at one end; this may be a read error. The chain links TRBV4-3 to TRBJ1-2; D is perhaps TRBD1 (6 bases). The CDR3 totals 15 residues. In germline, CDR1 is LGHNA, CDR2 YSLEER. The CDR3 is CASSFLQGSNYGYPF. The CDR3 bases are TGCGCCAGCAGTTTCCTACAGGGTTCTAACTATGGCTACCCCTTC.

The rearrangement links TRBV6-5 to TRBJ1-2; 9 bases fit TRBD1. Losses at the gene ends were 8 bases for V and 4 bases for J; bases not matched to a gene: 11. Germline V lookup: CDR1 MNHEY, CDR2 SVGAGI. CDR3 length equals 15 residues. CDR3 DNA: TGTGCCAGCGGCGAGACAGGGGGTGGCTTCTATGGCTACACCTTC. Translated: CASGETGGGFYGYTF.

The chain links TRBV19 to TRBJ1-2; D is ambiguous. The CDR3 consists of 18 residues. CDR1 and CDR2 from the germline V gene are LNHDA and SQIVND (reference sequence). V was cut by 0 bases and J by 5 bases, with 22 bases left in between. CDR3: CASSIDFGLGGPRYGYTF. CDR3 coding DNA: TGTGCCAGTAGTATAGATTTTGGCCTGGGAGGACCTAGATATGGCTACACCTTC. The full variable domain, rest sourced from reference TRBV19 and TRBJ1-2, is DGGITQSPKYLFRKEGQNVTLSCEQNLNHDAMYWYRQDPGQGLRLIYYSQIVNDFQKGDIAEGYSVSREKKESFPLTVTSAQKNPTAFYLCASSIDFGLGGPRYGYTFGSGTRLTVV.

This clone was seen just once. The chain recombines TRBV7-2 with TRBJ1-2; weak D call: TRBD1 (6 bases). V was pared by 5 bases and J by 5 bases, with 15 bases between. Germline lookup yields CDR1 SGHTA and CDR2 FQGNSA. The CDR3 is 14 amino acids. CDR3 DNA sequence: TGTGCCAGCAGCCCCTCCCAGGGGCGATATGGCTACACCTTC. This sequence encodes CASSPSQGRYGYTF.

In the case of this clone: A read error is likely, as this CDR3 ends without the conserved phenylalanine or tryptophan. The DNA is omitted, as the CDR3 cannot be located on it reliably, and the CDR3 follows TCRdb's listing. V and J are TRBV6-5 and TRBJ1-2; the D call of TRBD1 is as the table states it, not checked on the DNA. The CDR3 is 12 amino acids in total, end residues counted. Germline V gene data show CDR1 as MNHEY and CDR2 as SVGAGI. This CDR3 reads CASSSPLRQAIC.

The chain links TRBV4-2 to TRBJ2-1, with 9 bases identical to TRBD1. Trimming cost V 2 bases and J 9 bases; bases outside gene matches: 17. The CDR3 contains 18 residues. Germline assignment: CDR1 LGHNA and CDR2 YNFKEQ. CDR3 region: CASSQPEKDRGPTGEQFF. CDR3 DNA: TGTGCCAGCAGCCAACCGGAGAAGGACAGGGGCCCTACTGGTGAGCAGTTCTTC.

CDR3 region: CASSLVGQGYRPQHF. In nucleotides, the CDR3 is TGTGCCAGCAGCTTAGTCGGGCAGGGATATCGGCCCCAGCATTTT. The rearrangement joins TRBV7-2 to TRBJ1-5; weak D call: TRBD1 (5 bases). This CDR3 is 15 amino acids long. Per the germline V gene, CDR1 is SGHTA and CDR2 is FQGNSA. Trimming removed 1 base from V and 9 bases from J, with 16 bases in between. Together with reference TRBV7-2 and TRBJ1-5, the CDR3 gives the full variable domain: GAGVSQSPSNKVTEKGKDVELRCDPISGHTALYWYRQSLGQGLEFLIYFQGNSAPDKSGLPSDRFSAERTGGSVSTLTIQRTQQEDSAVYLCASSLVGQGYRPQHFGDGTRLSIL.

V gene TRBV5-1 combines with J gene TRBJ1-2; D may be TRBD1 (6 bases). Trimming cost V 2 bases and J 1 base, with 9 bases left between them. Germline V gives CDR1 SGHRS, CDR2 YFSETQ. The CDR3 consists of 14 residues. The DNA for the CDR3 is TGCGCCAGCAGCTTCGACAGGAATAACTATGGCTACACCTTC. The encoded protein is CASSFDRNNYGYTF.

The chain links TRBV27 to TRBJ2-1, with D tentatively TRBD2 (6 bases). The CDR3 has 13 residues. The germline V gene encodes CDR1 MNHEY and CDR2 SMNVEV (reference sequence). Deletions cut 4 bases from V and 8 bases from J, with 12 bases between. CDR3 protein: CASSWNSGDEQFF. CDR3 DNA: TGTGCCAGCAGTTGGAATAGCGGTGATGAGCAGTTCTTC.

The CDR3 DNA sequence: TGTGCCAGCAGTCTCGGTCAGGGTTCTGGCGAGCAGTACTTC. It codes for CASSLGQGSGEQYF. V usage is TRBV27 and J usage is TRBJ2-7; D is possibly TRBD1 (5 bases). V was trimmed by 5 bases and J by 6 bases, leaving 17 bases between them. Per the germline V gene, CDR1 is MNHEY and CDR2 is SMNVEV (reference sequence). The CDR3 is 14 amino acids.

The CDR3 sequence: CASSLELDRAYEQYF. DNA of the CDR3: TGTGCCAGCAGCTTGGAGCTGGACAGAGCCTACGAGCAGTACTTC. The chain carries TRBV5-6 and TRBJ2-7, with D possibly TRBD1 on 6 matching bases. The CDR3 runs 15 residues. Germline-derived CDR1 and CDR2 are SGHDT and YYEEEE. V shed 0 bases and J shed 2 bases, with 12 bases lying between them. The variable domain in full, with the rest retrieved from reference TRBV5-6 and TRBJ2-7, is DAGVTQSPTHLIKTRGQQVTLRCSPKSGHDTVSWYQQALGQGPQFIFQYYEEEERQRGNFPDRFSGHQFPNYSSELNVNALLLGDSALYLCASSLELDRAYEQYFGPGTRLTVT.

This chain links TRBV30 with TRBJ2-5, with 12 bases matching TRBD1. Germline lookup yields CDR1 GTSNPN and CDR2 SVGIG (reference sequence). V lost 4 bases, J lost 5 bases, and 11 bases stayed unmatched. The CDR3 contains 16 residues. CDR3 sequence reads: CAWIPRDRGRLETQYF. The DNA of the CDR3 is TGTGCCTGGATCCCCCGGGACAGGGGGCGCTTGGAGACCCAGTACTTC.

Details on this clone: Other DNA sequences from this sample encode an identical CDR3 as well. The V gene is TRBV25-1, the J gene TRBJ1-5, with 8 bases matching TRBD1. This CDR3 is 13 amino acids long. Germline V lookup: CDR1 MGHDK, CDR2 SYGVNS. V trimming: 4 bases; J trimming: 4 bases; junction bases outside the gene matches: 0. As DNA, the CDR3 is TGTGCCAGCAGTGGACAGGGGAATCAGCCCCAGCATTTT. Protein sequence: CASSGQGNQPQHF.

The chain employs TRBV30 and TRBJ1-2; tentatively, D is TRBD1 (5 bases). The CDR3 runs 14 residues. CDR1 GTSNPN and CDR2 SVGIG come from the germline V gene (reference sequence). Trimming shortened V by 4 bases and J by 2 bases, and 14 bases separated the two germline ends. The CDR3 loop reads CAWILRGGNYGYTF. Written as DNA, the CDR3 is TGTGCCTGGATTCTTAGGGGAGGGAACTATGGCTACACCTTC.

This chain joins TRBV9 and TRBJ2-7, with 9 positions matching TRBD1. Germline V gene data show CDR1 as SGDLS and CDR2 as YYNGEE. This CDR3 spans 17 amino acids. V trimming: 3 bases; J trimming: 6 bases; junction bases outside the gene matches: 16. The CDR3 is CASSAGDRVGGSSEQYF. The CDR3, as DNA: TGTGCCAGCAGCGCCGGGGACAGGGTGGGGGGTTCGAGCGAGCAGTACTTC.

This sequence joins TRBV27 and TRBJ2-2; tentative D call: TRBD1 (6 bases). Between the trimmed V and J ends, which lost 3 bases and 1 base, there was a span of 9 bases. CDR1 is MNHEY, CDR2 SMNVEV, per germline (reference sequence). The CDR3 has 15 residues. CDR3 in DNA: TGTGCCAGCAGTTTCCTGGACAGGAACACCGGGGAGCTGTTTTTT. Protein sequence: CASSFLDRNTGELFF.